This TCR beta chain was identified in a study of cytomegalovirus exposure and HLA in healthy donors. The CDR3 extends over 14 amino acids. CDR1 is KGHSH and CDR2 is LQKENI in the germline V gene. After removal of 3 bases from V and 2 bases from J, the junction contained 3 bases not matched to a gene. Remarks on this clone: What it binds is not known.

Study-level findings and limits: Later analysis showed TCR association rates varying by HLA locus, highest for DRB1 and lowest for HLA-C. Per a prior analysis, the majority of TCR beta V segments were productive roughly 90% or roughly 30% of the time.

Primers for the PCR totalled 60 Vbeta and 13 Jbeta. Method: immunoSEQ multiplex PCR; TCRdb's copy keeps in-frame clones and lacks some. The profile shows roughly 180,000 clones, approximately 80% of them singletons. This receptor was obtained from a male donor in good health and CMV-seronegative. The sample comprised PBMCs. The chain recombines TRBV18 with TRBJ2-7; 8 bases match TRBD1. CDR3 sequence: CASSPLDRAYEQYF. CDR3 sequence (DNA): TGTGCCAGCTCACCCTTGGACAGGGCCTACGAGCAGTACTTC.